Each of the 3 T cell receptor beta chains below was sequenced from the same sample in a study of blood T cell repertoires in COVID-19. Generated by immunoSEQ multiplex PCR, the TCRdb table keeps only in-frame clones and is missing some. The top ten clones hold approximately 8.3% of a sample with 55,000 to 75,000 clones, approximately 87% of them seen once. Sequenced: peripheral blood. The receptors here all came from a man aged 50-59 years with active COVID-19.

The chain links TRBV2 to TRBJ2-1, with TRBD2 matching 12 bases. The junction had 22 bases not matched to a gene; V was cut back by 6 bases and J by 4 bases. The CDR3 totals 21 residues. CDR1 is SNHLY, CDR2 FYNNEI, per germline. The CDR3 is CASSQNRHTSGGTQGYNEQFF. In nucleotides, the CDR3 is TGTGCCAGCAGCCAGAATCGCCATACTAGCGGGGGGACTCAAGGTTACAATGAGCAGTTCTTC.

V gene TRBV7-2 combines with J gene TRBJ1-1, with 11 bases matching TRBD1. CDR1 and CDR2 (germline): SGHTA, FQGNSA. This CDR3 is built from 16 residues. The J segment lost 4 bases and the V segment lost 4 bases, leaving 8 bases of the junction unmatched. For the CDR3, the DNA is TGTGCCAGCAGCTCCCGCGGACAGGGGGCGGGCACTGAAGCTTTCTTT. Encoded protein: CASSSRGQGAGTEAFF.

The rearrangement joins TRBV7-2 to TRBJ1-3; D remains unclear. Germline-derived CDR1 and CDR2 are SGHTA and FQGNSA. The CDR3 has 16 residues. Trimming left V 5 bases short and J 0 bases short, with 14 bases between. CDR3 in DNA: TGTGCCAGCAGCCCATCGATCACATCCTCTGGAAACACCATATATTTT. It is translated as CASSPSITSSGNTIYF.